A selection of T cell receptor beta chains follows, all from one sample in a study of metastatic and nonmetastatic thyroid tumors. TCRdb reprocessed the PCR reads using MiXCR. The sample has about 17,000 clones, approximately 27% seen once. Material for sequencing was tumor tissue. The receptor set was obtained from a female donor with papillary thyroid cancer or a benign thyroid nodule (not recorded which). Some clones in this sample may be carry-over from other donors' samples. The CDR3 runs from the conserved cysteine through the conserved F or W. D genes are given only for firm matches. Some rows mark clone size as missing; the rest say once, few, many or name a class of expanded clone.

J | D | V | size | CDR3 | DNA
TRBJ2-3 | - | TRBV24-1 | few | CATSQRGLTDTQYF | TGTGCCACCAGCCAGAGGGGCCTCACAGATACGCAGTATTTT
TRBJ2-1 | TRBD2 | TRBV11-3 | many | CASSLDLVAGGPLNEQFF | TGTGCCAGCAGCTTAGATCTGGTAGCGGGAGGGCCTCTGAATGAGCAGTTCTTC
TRBJ1-2 | - | TRBV10-3 | - | CAISDPTGLKGYGYTF | TGTGCCATCAGTGATCCGACAGGTCTTAAGGGCTATGGCTACACCTTC
TRBJ2-5 | - | TRBV7-3 | many | CASSFGREETQYF | TGTGCCAGCAGCTTCGGACGGGAAGAGACCCAGTACTTC
TRBJ2-2 | - | TRBV27 | - | CASSLYGVGGTGELFF | TGTGCCAGCAGTCTTTATGGGGTAGGGGGGACCGGGGAGCTGTTTTTT
TRBJ2-3 | - | TRBV20-1 | medium-sized | CSASEVGMGGFTDTQYF | TGCAGTGCTAGCGAGGTTGGGATGGGAGGATTTACAGATACGCAGTATTTT
TRBJ2-5 | TRBD1 | TRBV12-3/TRBV12-4 | medium-sized | CASSSRDRGTETQYF | TGTGCCAGCAGTTCCCGGGACAGGGGGACGGAGACCCAGTACTTC
TRBJ1-6 | - | TRBV12-3/TRBV12-4 | medium-sized | CASRAGGAALHF | TGTGCCAGCAGGGCGGGGGGGGCAGCCCTCCACTTT
TRBJ2-7 | - | TRBV2 | - | CANVAWGRPEQYF | TGTGCCAACGTAGCGTGGGGTCGGCCCGAGCAGTACTTC
TRBJ1-6 | - | TRBV19 | many | CASSIVRQNSPLHF | TGTGCCAGTAGTATAGTGCGGCAAAATTCACCCCTCCACTTT